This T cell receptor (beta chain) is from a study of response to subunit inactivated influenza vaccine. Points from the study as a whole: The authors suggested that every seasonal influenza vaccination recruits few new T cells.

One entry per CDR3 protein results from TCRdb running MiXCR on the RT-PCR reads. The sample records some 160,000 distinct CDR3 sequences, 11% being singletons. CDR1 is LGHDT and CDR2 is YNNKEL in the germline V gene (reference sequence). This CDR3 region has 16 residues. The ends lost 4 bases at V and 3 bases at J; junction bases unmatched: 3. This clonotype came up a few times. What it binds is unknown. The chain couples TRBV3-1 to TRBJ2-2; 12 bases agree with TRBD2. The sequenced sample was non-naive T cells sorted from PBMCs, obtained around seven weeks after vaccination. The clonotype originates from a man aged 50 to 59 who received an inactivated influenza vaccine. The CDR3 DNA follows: TGTGCCAGCAGCCGACTAGCGGGGGCCTACACCGGGGAGCTGTTTTTT. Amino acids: CASSRLAGAYTGELFF.